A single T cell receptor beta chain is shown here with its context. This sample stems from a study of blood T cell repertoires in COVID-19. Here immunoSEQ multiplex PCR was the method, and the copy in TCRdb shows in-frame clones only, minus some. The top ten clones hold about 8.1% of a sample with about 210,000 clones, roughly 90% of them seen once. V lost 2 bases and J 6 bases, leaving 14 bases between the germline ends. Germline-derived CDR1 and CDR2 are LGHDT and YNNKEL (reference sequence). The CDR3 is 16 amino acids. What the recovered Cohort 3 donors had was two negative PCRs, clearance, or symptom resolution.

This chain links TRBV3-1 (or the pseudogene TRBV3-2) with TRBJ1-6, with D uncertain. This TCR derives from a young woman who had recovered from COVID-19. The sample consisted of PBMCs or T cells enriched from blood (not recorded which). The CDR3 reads CASSQLFGAGNSPLHF. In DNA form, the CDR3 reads TGTGCCAGCAGCCAACTTTTCGGAGCGGGTAATTCACCCCTCCACTTT.